This passage covers 8 T cell receptor beta chains from one sample sequenced in a study of beta chain features in type 1 diabetes. As every portion of the isolated RNA was reverse transcribed, the sequencing read expressed TCRB transcripts. Only in-frame clones appear in the TCRdb table, and some are missing; sequencing was by immunoSEQ multiplex PCR. The profile covers almost 350,000 clones, with around 7.6% appearing a single time and 0.44% taken by the ten largest. Sequences were obtained from central memory CD4+ T cells from blood. The receptors come from a woman in her late teens or twenties in good health.

This clone occurred a few times. The CDR3 spells CASSQAASYEQYF. The CDR3 coding sequence is TGTGCCAGCAGCCAAGCAGCATCCTACGAGCAGTACTTC. The rearrangement joins TRBV4-2 to TRBJ2-7; no clear D. Trimming stripped 1 base from V and 1 base from J, with 5 bases between. The germline V gene has CDR1 LGHNA and CDR2 YNFKEQ. The CDR3 is 13 amino acids.

The rearrangement uses TRBV28 and TRBJ2-2, with 8 nucleotides matching TRBD2. V trimming: 2 bases; J trimming: 7 bases; junction bases outside the gene matches: 9. There are 16 residues in the CDR3. In germline, CDR1 is MDHEN, CDR2 SYDVKM. The CDR3 DNA reads TGTGCCAGCAGTTTAATAGCGGGAAAGGGGAACGGGGAGCTGTTTTTT. Encoded protein: CASSLIAGKGNGELFF.

This clone was counted only a few times. The chain employs TRBV5-4 and TRBJ2-1, with D perhaps TRBD1 or TRBD2 (5 bases each). The CDR3 totals 12 residues. The germline gives CDR1 SGHNT, CDR2 YYREEE (reference sequence). The V and J ends lost 7 bases and 5 bases respectively, with 10 bases between them. CDR3 nucleotide sequence: TGTGCCAGCGGGGACCGCAACAATGAGCAGTTCTTC. This encodes CASGDRNNEQFF.

This chain uses TRBV28 with TRBJ2-5; the D gene is possibly TRBD1 (6 bases). The ends were cut back, 2 bases at V and 7 bases at J, with 14 bases in the middle. The germline gives CDR1 MDHEN, CDR2 SYDVKM. CDR3 size: 14 residues. The CDR3 nucleotides are TGTGCCAGCAGTTTACTACAGGGTTTTGGGACCCAGTACTTC. This gives the protein CASSLLQGFGTQYF.

The chain is built from TRBV15 and TRBJ2-5, with a tentative D call TRBD2 (5 bases). Looked up from germline, CDR1 is LNHNV and CDR2 is YYDKDF (reference sequence). The CDR3 loop spans 12 amino acids. V was pared by 6 bases and J by 5 bases, with 10 bases between. The CDR3 nucleotides are TGTGCCACCAGTCGGGAATCGGAGACCCAGTACTTC. Protein: CATSRESETQYF.

In its sample, this clone was seen many times. The gene calls are TRBV7-2 and TRBJ2-7, with 7 positions matching TRBD2. The CDR3 contains 15 residues. Trimming cost V 3 bases and J 5 bases; bases outside gene matches: 10. Germline V lookup: CDR1 SGHTA, CDR2 FQGNSA. The CDR3 is CASSFGAGVPHEQYF. The CDR3 bases are TGTGCCAGCAGCTTTGGGGCGGGAGTGCCCCACGAGCAGTACTTC. Combining the CDR3 with reference TRBV7-2 and TRBJ2-7 gives the whole variable domain GAGVSQSPSNKVTEKGKDVELRCDPISGHTALYWYRQSLGQGLEFLIYFQGNSAPDKSGLPSDRFSAERTGGSVSTLTIQRTQQEDSAVYLCASSFGAGVPHEQYFGPGTRLTVT.

This chain links TRBV6-1 with TRBJ1-1, with no clear D. The CDR3 spans 14 residues. With 2 bases removed from V and 2 bases from J, the gap between germline ends came to 9 bases. Germline V gene sequence: CDR1 MNHNS, CDR2 SASEGT. The DNA of the CDR3 is TGTGCCAGCAGTGAACATGGACTTAACACTGAAGCTTTCTTT. Protein product: CASSEHGLNTEAFF.

This clone was detected only a few times. The chain combines TRBV14 with TRBJ2-2; D uncertain. This CDR3 contains 11 residues. V lost 2 bases, J lost 7 bases, and 2 bases lay in between. Germline V lookup: CDR1 SGHDN, CDR2 FVKESK. The CDR3 loop reads CASSQYGELFF. The CDR3 DNA follows: TGTGCCAGCAGCCAATACGGGGAGCTGTTTTTT.